The source of this TCR beta chain is a study of blood T cell repertoires in COVID-19. Study summary: The United States, Italy and Spain supplied acute and convalescent COVID-19 samples.

The method was immunoSEQ multiplex PCR; TCRdb's version includes in-frame clones alone and lacks a portion of them. Of more than 200,000 clones in the sample, 65% to 80% were seen once. Germline CDR1 is GTSNPN and CDR2 is SVGIG (reference sequence). V lost 7 bases to trimming and J lost 8 bases, with 23 bases between them. The CDR3 totals 14 residues. The chain recombines TRBV30 with TRBJ1-2; maybe TRBD1 (6 bases). The TCR originated in a woman between 35 and 50 years old with active or convalescent COVID-19. The sample was peripheral blood. CDR3 sequence reads: CALPSRRGAGGYTF. The CDR3 nucleotides read TGTGCCTTGCCCTCCCGGCGGGGGGCAGGAGGCTACACCTTC.